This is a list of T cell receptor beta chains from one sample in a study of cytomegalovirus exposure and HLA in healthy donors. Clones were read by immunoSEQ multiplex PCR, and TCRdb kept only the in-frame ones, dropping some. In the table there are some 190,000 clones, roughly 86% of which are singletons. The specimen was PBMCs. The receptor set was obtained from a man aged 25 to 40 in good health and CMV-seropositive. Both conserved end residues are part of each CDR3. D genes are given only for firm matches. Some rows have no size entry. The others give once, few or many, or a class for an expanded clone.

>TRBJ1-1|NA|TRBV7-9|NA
CASSLAGAEAFF
TGTGCCAGCAGCCTAGCAGGGGCTGAAGCTTTCTTT
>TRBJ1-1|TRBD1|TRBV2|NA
CASSRQGGLNTEAFF
TGTGCCAGCAGTCGACAGGGCGGACTGAACACTGAAGCTTTCTTT
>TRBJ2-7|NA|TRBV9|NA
CASSVGGSYEQYF
TGTGCCAGCAGCGTCGGAGGCTCCTACGAGCAGTACTTC
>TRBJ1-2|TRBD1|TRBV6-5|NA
CASRRDRGDGYTF
TGTGCCAGCAGACGGGACAGGGGAGACGGCTACACCTTC
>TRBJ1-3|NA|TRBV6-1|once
CASSGIGGGGNTIYF
TGTGCCAGCAGTGGGATCGGGGGCGGCGGAAACACCATATATTTT
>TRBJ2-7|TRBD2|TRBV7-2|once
CASSTTTSPDWYEQYF
TGTGCCAGCAGCACAACGACTAGCCCAGATTGGTACGAGCAGTACTTC
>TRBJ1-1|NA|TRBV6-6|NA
CASSESNTEAFF
TGTGCCAGCAGTGAGAGTAACACTGAAGCTTTCTTT
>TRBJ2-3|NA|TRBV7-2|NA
CASSSADTQYF
TGTGCCAGCAGCTCAGCAGATACGCAGTATTTT
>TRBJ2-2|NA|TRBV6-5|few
CASRTSNTGELFF
TGTGCCAGCAGGACCTCGAACACCGGGGAGCTGTTTTTT
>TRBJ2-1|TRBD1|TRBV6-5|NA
CASSRTGDEQFF
TGTGCCAGCAGCAGGACAGGGGATGAGCAGTTCTTC
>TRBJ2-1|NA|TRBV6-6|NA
CASSQGRGTSYNEQFF
TGTGCCAGCAGTCAGGGGCGGGGGACCTCCTACAATGAGCAGTTCTTC
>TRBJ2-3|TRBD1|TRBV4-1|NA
CASSQSLGQGATRDTQYF
TGCGCCAGCAGCCAGTCTCTCGGACAGGGGGCCACGAGAGATACGCAGTATTTT
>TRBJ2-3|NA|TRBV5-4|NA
CASSLLGGSTDTQYF
TGTGCCAGCAGCTTGTTGGGGGGTAGCACAGATACGCAGTATTTT
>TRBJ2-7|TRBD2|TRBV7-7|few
CASSNLAGRDEQYF
TGTGCTAGCAGCAACCTAGCGGGACGGGACGAGCAGTACTTC
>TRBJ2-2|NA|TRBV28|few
CASTKPLRRGRANTGELFF
TGTGCCAGCACGAAGCCTCTTAGGAGGGGGAGGGCGAACACCGGGGAGCTGTTTTTT
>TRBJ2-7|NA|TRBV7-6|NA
CASSSGGSYEQYF
TGTGCCAGCTCCTCCGGGGGTAGCTACGAGCAGTACTTC
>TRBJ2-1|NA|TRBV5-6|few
CASSSTREQFF
TGTGCCAGCAGCTCGACAAGGGAGCAGTTCTTC
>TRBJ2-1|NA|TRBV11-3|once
CASSFYNEQFF
TGTGCCAGCAGCTTCTACAATGAGCAGTTCTTC
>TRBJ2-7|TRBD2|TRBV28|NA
CASQLARQQYF
TGTGCCAGCCAACTAGCGAGGCAGCAGTACTTC
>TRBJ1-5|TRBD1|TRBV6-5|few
CASSYSRQGGNQPQHF
TGTGCCAGCAGTTACTCTCGACAGGGTGGAAATCAGCCCCAGCATTTT
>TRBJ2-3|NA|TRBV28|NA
CASSGGSTDTQYF
TGTGCCAGCAGTGGTGGAAGCACAGATACGCAGTATTTT
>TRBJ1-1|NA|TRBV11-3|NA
CASRGQGENTEAFF
TGTGCCAGCAGAGGGCAAGGGGAAAACACTGAAGCTTTCTTT
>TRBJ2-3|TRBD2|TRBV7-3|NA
CASSLTRLAVPTDTQYF
TGTGCCAGCAGCTTAACGAGACTAGCGGTGCCCACAGATACGCAGTATTTT
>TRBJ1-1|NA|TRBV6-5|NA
CASSLAVGTEAFF
TGTGCCAGCAGCCTCGCGGTCGGCACTGAAGCTTTCTTT
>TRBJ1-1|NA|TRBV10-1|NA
CASSDTRQKNTEAFF
TGCGCCAGCAGTGATACTCGACAGAAGAACACTGAAGCTTTCTTT
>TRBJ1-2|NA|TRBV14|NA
CASSQEAADRFAYGYTF
TGTGCCAGCAGCCAAGAGGCCGCCGACAGATTCGCCTATGGCTACACCTTC
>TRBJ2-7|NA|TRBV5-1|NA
CASSSPVPGEQYF
TGCGCCAGCAGCTCTCCGGTTCCGGGCGAGCAGTACTTC
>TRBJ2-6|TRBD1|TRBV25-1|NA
CASSGQGSGANVLTF
TGTGCCAGCAGTGGACAGGGTTCCGGGGCCAACGTCCTGACTTTC
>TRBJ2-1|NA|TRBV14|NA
CASSQVHGSYNEQFF
TGTGCCAGCAGCCAAGTCCACGGCTCCTACAATGAGCAGTTCTTC
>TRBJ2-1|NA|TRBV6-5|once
CASSYLGERYNEQFF
TGTGCCAGCAGTTACTTGGGTGAGAGGTACAATGAGCAGTTCTTC
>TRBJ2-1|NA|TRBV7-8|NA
CASSLNFQLNEQFF
TGTGCCAGCAGCTTAAACTTTCAATTGAATGAGCAGTTCTTC
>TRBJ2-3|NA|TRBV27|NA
CASSSTGTTNTDTQYF
TGTGCCAGCAGTTCAACCGGGACAACGAACACAGATACGCAGTATTTT
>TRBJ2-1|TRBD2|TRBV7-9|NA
CASSQGLAGQFF
TGTGCCAGCAGCCAGGGACTAGCGGGACAGTTCTTC
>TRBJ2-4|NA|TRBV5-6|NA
CASSLWGALNIQYF
TGTGCCAGCAGCTTGTGGGGGGCGCTTAACATTCAGTACTTC
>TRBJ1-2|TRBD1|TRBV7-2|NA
CASSLEGRGDSEIGYTF
TGTGCCAGCAGCTTAGAGGGGAGAGGGGACAGCGAGATAGGCTACACCTTC
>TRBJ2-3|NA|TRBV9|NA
CASSVGTGTTDTQYF
TGTGCCAGCAGCGTAGGTACAGGGACCACAGATACGCAGTATTTT
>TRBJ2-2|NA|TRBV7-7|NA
CASSLYPNPGAGELFF
TGTGCCAGCAGCTTATATCCGAACCCGGGGGCCGGGGAGCTGTTTTTT
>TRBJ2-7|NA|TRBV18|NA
CASSPTSYEQYF
TGTGCCAGCTCACCAACCTCCTACGAGCAGTACTTC
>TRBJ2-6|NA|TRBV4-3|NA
CASSRKSGANVLTF
TGCGCCAGCAGCCGGAAGTCCGGGGCCAACGTCCTGACTTTC
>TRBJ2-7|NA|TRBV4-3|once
CASSPHRGYEQYF
TGCGCCAGCAGCCCCCATCGGGGATACGAGCAGTACTTC
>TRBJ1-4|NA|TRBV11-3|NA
CASSGAGGTNEKLFF
TGTGCCAGCAGCGGGGCGGGCGGAACTAATGAAAAACTGTTTTTT
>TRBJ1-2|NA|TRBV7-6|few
CASSLGHGYTF
TGTGCCAGCAGCTTAGGTCATGGCTACACCTTC
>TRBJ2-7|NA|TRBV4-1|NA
CASSQGGSYEQYF
TGCGCCAGCAGCCAAGGCGGCTCCTACGAGCAGTACTTC
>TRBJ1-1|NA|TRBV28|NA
CASSLAGNTEAFF
TGTGCCAGCAGTTTGGCGGGAAACACTGAAGCTTTCTTT
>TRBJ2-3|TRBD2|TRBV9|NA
CASSVDVAGGSTQYF
TGTGCCAGCAGCGTAGATGTGGCGGGGGGGAGTACGCAGTATTTT
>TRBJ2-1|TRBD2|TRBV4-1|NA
CASSLRGGLAGPNEQFF
TGCGCCAGCAGCCTACGGGGCGGACTAGCGGGACCCAATGAGCAGTTCTTC
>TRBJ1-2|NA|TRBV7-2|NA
CASSLGGEANYGYTF
TGTGCCAGCAGCTTAGGCGGGGAAGCTAACTATGGCTACACCTTC
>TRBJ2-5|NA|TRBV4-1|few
CASSQWAGETQYF
TGCGCCAGCAGCCAATGGGCGGGGGAGACCCAGTACTTC
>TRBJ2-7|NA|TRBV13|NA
CASSWGHPPPEQYF
TGTGCCAGCAGCTGGGGACACCCCCCTCCCGAGCAGTACTTC
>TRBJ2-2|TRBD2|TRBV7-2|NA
CASSFVGGSTGELFF
TGTGCCAGCAGCTTTGTCGGGGGGAGCACCGGGGAGCTGTTTTTT
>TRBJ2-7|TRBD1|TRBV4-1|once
CASSSRGQGAVDYEQYF
TGCGCCAGCAGCTCCAGGGGACAGGGGGCAGTCGACTACGAGCAGTACTTC
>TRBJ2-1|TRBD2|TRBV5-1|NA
CASSFGSGGVIEQFF
TGCGCCAGCAGCTTTGGTAGCGGGGGGGTCATCGAGCAGTTCTTC
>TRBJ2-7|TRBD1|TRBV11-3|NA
CASSPTTGGYEQYF
TGTGCCAGCAGCCCGACCACAGGGGGCTACGAGCAGTACTTC
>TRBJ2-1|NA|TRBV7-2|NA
CASSLGPGDEQFF
TGTGCCAGCAGCTTAGGGCCAGGAGATGAGCAGTTCTTC